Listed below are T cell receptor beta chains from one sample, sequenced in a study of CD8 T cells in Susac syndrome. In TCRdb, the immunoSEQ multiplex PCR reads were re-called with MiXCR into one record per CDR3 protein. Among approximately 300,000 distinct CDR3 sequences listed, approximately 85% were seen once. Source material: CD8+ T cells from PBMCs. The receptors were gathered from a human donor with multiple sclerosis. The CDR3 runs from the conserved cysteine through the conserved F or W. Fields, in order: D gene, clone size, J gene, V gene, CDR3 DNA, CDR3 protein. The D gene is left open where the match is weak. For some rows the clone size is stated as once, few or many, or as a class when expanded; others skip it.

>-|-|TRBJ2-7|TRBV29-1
TGCAGCGTTGTTGCAGCAACCTACGAGCAGTACTTC
CSVVAATYEQYF
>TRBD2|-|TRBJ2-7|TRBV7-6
TGTGCCAGCAGCCACTTGACTAGCGGGACACGACACGAGCAGTACTTC
CASSHLTSGTRHEQYF
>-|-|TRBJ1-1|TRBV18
TGTGCCAGCTCACCAGAAAAAGGGTCTGGCACTGAAGCTTTCTTT
CASSPEKGSGTEAFF
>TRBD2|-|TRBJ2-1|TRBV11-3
TGTGCCAGCAGCTTAACTAGCGGGACGTACAATGGGCAGTTCTTC
CASSLTSGTYNGQFF
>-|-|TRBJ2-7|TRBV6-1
TGTGCCAGCAGTACCGGGCTCTGGACGGAGCAGTACTTC
CASSTGLWTEQYF
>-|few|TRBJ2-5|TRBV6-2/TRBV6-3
TGTGCCAGCAGTTACTCCCCGGAGACCCAGTACTTC
CASSYSPETQYF
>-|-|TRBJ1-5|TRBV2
TGTGCCAGCAGTGAATTCCCCAATCAGCCCCAGCATTTT
CASSEFPNQPQHF
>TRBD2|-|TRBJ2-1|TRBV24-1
TGTGCCACCAGTAAGAAGACTAGCGGAGCCTACAATGAGCAGTTCTTC
CATSKKTSGAYNEQFF
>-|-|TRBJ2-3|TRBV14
TGTGCCAGCAGCCAAGTCGGCGGAGCCAACACAGATACGCAGTATTTT
CASSQVGGANTDTQYF
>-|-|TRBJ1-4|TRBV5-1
TGCGCCAGCAGCTTGGTGACATATGAAAAACTGTTTTTT
CASSLVTYEKLFF
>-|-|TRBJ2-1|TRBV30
TGTGCCTGGGCGGCTGGGACCCACAATGAGCAGTTCTTC
CAWAAGTHNEQFF
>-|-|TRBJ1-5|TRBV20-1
TGCAGTGCTAGAGATAGTTCGGCAGGCCTCAATCAGCCCCAGCATTTT
CSARDSSAGLNQPQHF
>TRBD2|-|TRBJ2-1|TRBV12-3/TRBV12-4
TGTGCCAGCAGTCCGGGACTAGCAGAAAACAATGAGCAGTTCTTC
CASSPGLAENNEQFF